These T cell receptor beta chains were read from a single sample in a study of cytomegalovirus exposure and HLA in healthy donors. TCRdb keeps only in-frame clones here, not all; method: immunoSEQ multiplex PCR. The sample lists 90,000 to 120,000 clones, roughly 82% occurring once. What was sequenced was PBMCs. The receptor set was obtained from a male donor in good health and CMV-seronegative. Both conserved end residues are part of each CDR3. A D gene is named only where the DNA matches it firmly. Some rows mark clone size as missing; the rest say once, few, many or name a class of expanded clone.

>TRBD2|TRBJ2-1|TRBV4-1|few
CASSLRLAGGNEQFF
TGCGCCAGCAGCCTCAGACTAGCGGGAGGGAATGAGCAGTTCTTC
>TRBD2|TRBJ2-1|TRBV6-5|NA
CASSYQGLAGANEQFF
TGTGCCAGCAGTTACCAGGGACTAGCGGGAGCAAATGAGCAGTTCTTC
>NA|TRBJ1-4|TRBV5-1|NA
CASSLDRANNEKLFF
TGCGCCAGCAGCTTGGACAGGGCCAATAATGAAAAACTGTTTTTT
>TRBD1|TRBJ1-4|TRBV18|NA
CASSSTGAPNEKLFF
TGTGCCAGCTCGTCCACAGGGGCTCCTAATGAAAAACTGTTTTTT
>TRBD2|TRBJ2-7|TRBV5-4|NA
CASSPRNSGRTYEQYF
TGTGCCAGCAGCCCTCGGAATAGCGGGAGGACCTACGAGCAGTACTTC
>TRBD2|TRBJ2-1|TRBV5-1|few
CASSSALASGIYWNEQFF
TGCGCCAGCAGCTCCGCCCTGGCTAGCGGGATCTATTGGAATGAGCAGTTCTTC
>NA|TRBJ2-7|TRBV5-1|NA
CASSFGLGGYEQYF
TGCGCCAGCAGCTTCGGGCTGGGGGGCTACGAGCAGTACTTC
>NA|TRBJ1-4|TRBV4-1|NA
CASSQTGSNEKLFF
TGCGCCAGCAGCCAGACTGGGTCGAATGAAAAACTGTTTTTT
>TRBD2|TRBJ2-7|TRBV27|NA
CASSFSLSGGADEQYF
TGTGCCAGCAGTTTTTCCCTTAGCGGGGGGGCGGACGAGCAGTACTTC
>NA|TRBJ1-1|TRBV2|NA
CASSVVGLNTEAFF
TGTGCCAGCAGTGTAGTGGGGCTGAACACTGAAGCTTTCTTT
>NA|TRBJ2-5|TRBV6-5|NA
CASRPVQAETQYF
TGTGCCAGCCGACCCGTCCAGGCGGAGACCCAGTACTTC
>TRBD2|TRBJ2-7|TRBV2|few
CASGLSGSVGEQYF
TGTGCCAGCGGGCTTAGCGGGAGTGTTGGCGAGCAGTACTTC
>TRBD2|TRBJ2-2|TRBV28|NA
CAGPPEREGNTGELFF
TGTGCCGGGCCCCCTGAGCGGGAGGGGAACACCGGGGAGCTGTTTTTT
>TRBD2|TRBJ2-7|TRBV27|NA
CASSSFSGDYEQYF
TGTGCCAGCAGTAGTTTTAGCGGGGACTACGAGCAGTACTTC
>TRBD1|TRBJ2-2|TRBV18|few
CASSKRPGTGENTGELFF
TGTGCCAGCTCAAAACGTCCCGGGACAGGGGAGAACACCGGGGAGCTGTTTTTT
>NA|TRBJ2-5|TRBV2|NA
CVSNNRGGQETQYF
TGTGTCAGTAACAATAGGGGGGGGCAAGAGACCCAGTACTTC
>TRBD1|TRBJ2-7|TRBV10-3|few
CAISDPTGAKYEQYF
TGTGCCATCAGTGATCCTACAGGGGCGAAATACGAGCAGTACTTC
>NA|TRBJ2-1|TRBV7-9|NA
CASSLGSRGNEQFF
TGTGCCAGCAGCTTAGGCAGTAGGGGCAATGAGCAGTTCTTC
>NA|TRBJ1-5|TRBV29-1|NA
CSVALRESNQPQHF
TGCAGCGTTGCTCTTAGGGAGAGCAATCAGCCCCAGCATTTT
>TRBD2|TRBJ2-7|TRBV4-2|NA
CASSQEAGGPDEQYF
TGTGCCAGCAGTCAAGAGGCGGGAGGGCCGGACGAGCAGTACTTC
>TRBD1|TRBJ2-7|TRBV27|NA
CASSTPDRYDEQYF
TGTGCCAGCAGTACCCCGGACAGGTACGACGAGCAGTACTTC
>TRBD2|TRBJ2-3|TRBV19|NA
CASSGPGTSGRDTQYF
TGTGCCAGTAGTGGTCCGGGGACTAGCGGGAGGGATACGCAGTATTTT
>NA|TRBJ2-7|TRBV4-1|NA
CASSLEQGYEQYF
TGCGCCAGCAGCCTCGAACAGGGTTACGAGCAGTACTTC
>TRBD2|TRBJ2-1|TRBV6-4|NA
CASSDSGLADSYNEQFF
TGTGCCAGCAGTGACTCGGGACTAGCGGATTCATACAATGAGCAGTTCTTC
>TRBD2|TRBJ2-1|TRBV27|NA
CASRNSGRVTHEQFF
TGTGCCAGCAGGAATAGCGGGAGGGTTACCCATGAGCAGTTCTTC
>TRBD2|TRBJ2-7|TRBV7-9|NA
CASSPRVAGAPGEQYF
TGTGCCAGCAGCCCCCGGGTAGCGGGAGCTCCGGGCGAGCAGTACTTC
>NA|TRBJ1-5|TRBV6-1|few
CASLRYSNQPQHF
TGTGCCAGCTTGCGGTATAGCAATCAGCCCCAGCATTTT
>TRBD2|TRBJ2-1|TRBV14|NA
CASSQEGLLARKQFF
TGTGCCAGCAGCCAAGAGGGTCTACTAGCGCGTAAGCAGTTCTTC
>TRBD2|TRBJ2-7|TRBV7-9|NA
CASSSGLAGVYEQYF
TGTGCCAGCAGCTCGGGACTAGCGGGAGTCTACGAGCAGTACTTC
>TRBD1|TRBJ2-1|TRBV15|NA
CATRARDRVGNEQFF
TGTGCCACCAGGGCCCGGGACAGGGTGGGAAATGAGCAGTTCTTC
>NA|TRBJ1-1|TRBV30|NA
CAWSVQRNTEAFF
TGTGCCTGGAGTGTACAGAGGAACACTGAAGCTTTCTTT